This entry lists 14 T cell receptor beta chains sequenced from one sample in a study of cytomegalovirus exposure and HLA in healthy donors. The PCR contained 60 Vbeta and 13 Jbeta primers. This table comes from immunoSEQ multiplex PCR, and its TCRdb copy is limited to in-frame clones, with some not included. Counted here are 90,000 to 150,000 clones, 81% occurring once; the ten biggest clones make up around 2.2%. The specimen was PBMCs. All receptors come from a woman aged 40 to 55 in good health and CMV-seronegative.

The chain uses TRBV5-1 and TRBJ1-3; D remains unclear. The germline V and J ends were trimmed by 1 base and 0 bases, with 8 bases remaining between them. Germline CDR1 reads SGHRS; CDR2 reads YFSETQ. The CDR3 sequence is 15 residues long. Here the CDR3 reads CASSLSPVSGNTIYF. Written as DNA, the CDR3 is TGCGCCAGCAGCTTGTCTCCGGTCTCTGGAAACACCATATATTTT.

The chain has TRBV27 and TRBJ1-2; D is undetermined. The ends were cut back, 6 bases at V and 5 bases at J, with 16 bases in the middle. From germline, CDR1 is MNHEY and CDR2 SMNVEV (reference sequence). The CDR3 sequence is 14 residues long. This CDR3 reads CASRQAGLNYGYTF. In nucleotides, the CDR3 is TGTGCCAGCAGGCAAGCGGGCCTAAATTATGGCTACACCTTC.

This clone appeared a single time. This chain links TRBV14 with TRBJ2-2; 11 bases map to TRBD2. This CDR3 region has 17 residues. After removal of 4 bases from V and 1 base from J, the junction contained 5 bases not matched to a gene. CDR1 SGHDN and CDR2 FVKESK come from the germline V gene. CDR3 loop: CASSRTGTSGNTGELFF. DNA of the CDR3: TGTGCCAGCAGCCGGACCGGGACTAGCGGGAACACCGGGGAGCTGTTTTTT.

The DNA of the CDR3 is TGCAGTGCTCCCTCCCTGGGGCAGCAGTTCTTC. It encodes CSAPSLGQQFF. The rearrangement uses TRBV20-1 and TRBJ2-1; D possibly corresponds to TRBD1 (5 bases). The CDR3 has 11 amino acids. Germline V gene lookup returns CDR1 DFQATT and CDR2 SNEGSKA (reference sequence). Trimming cost V 5 bases and J 11 bases, with 13 bases left between them.

V usage is TRBV10-3 and J usage is TRBJ2-3; TRBD1 might be the D (5 bases). The CDR3 totals 13 residues. Germline CDR1 is ENHRY and CDR2 is SYGVKD. V dropped 8 bases and J dropped 2 bases, with 11 bases sitting between them. CDR3 nucleotides: TGTGCCATCGGGGCTCCAAACACAGATACGCAGTATTTT. Amino acids: CAIGAPNTDTQYF.

The V call is TRBV6-1, the J call TRBJ2-3; no reliable D call. V was trimmed by 6 bases and J by 6 bases, leaving 19 bases between them. Germline V lookup: CDR1 MNHNS, CDR2 SASEGT. The CDR3 has 15 residues. The CDR3 reads CASRGRLTLRDTQYF. CDR3 in DNA: TGTGCCAGCAGAGGCCGTCTAACATTGAGGGATACGCAGTATTTT.

This rearrangement joins TRBV6-5 to TRBJ1-1; D call uncertain. With 6 bases removed from V and 0 bases from J, the gap between germline ends came to 14 bases. The CDR3 sequence is 15 residues long. The V gene's germline CDR1 is MNHEY and CDR2 SVGAGI. The CDR3 protein is CASRPRLRVNTEAFF. The CDR3 coding sequence is TGTGCCAGCAGACCACGGTTACGGGTGAACACTGAAGCTTTCTTT.

The chain combines TRBV5-1 with TRBJ2-7, with D tentatively TRBD2 (6 bases). Trimming left V 5 bases short and J 7 bases short, with 13 bases between. This CDR3 comprises 12 residues. From germline, CDR1 is SGHRS and CDR2 YFSETQ. CDR3 sequence (DNA): TGCGCCAGCAGTCACGGGACTTATGAGCAGTACTTC. This encodes CASSHGTYEQYF.

With respect to this clone: At one end the junction does not follow the germline gene, possibly because of a read error. The chain has TRBV7-9 and TRBJ2-7, with 8 nucleotides matching TRBD1. This CDR3 has 17 residues. The germline CDR1 and CDR2 sequences are SEHNR and FQNEAQ (reference sequence). The CDR3 nucleotides are TGTTCCAGCAGCTCGGAGGGCGGGCAGGGGGCGTTATACGAGCAGTACTTC. Translated: CSSSSEGGQGALYEQYF.

The V gene is TRBV6-5, the J gene TRBJ1-5, with TRBD1 matching over 7 bases. Unmatched junction bases numbered 3, after V lost 0 bases and J lost 7 bases. Germline V gives CDR1 MNHEY, CDR2 SVGAGI. The CDR3 loop spans 14 amino acids. As DNA, the CDR3 is TGTGCCAGCAGTTACTCGACAGGGATCCAGCCCCAGCATTTT. Translating gives CASSYSTGIQPQHF.

The rearrangement joins TRBV19 to TRBJ1-2; D gene uncertain. Germline V gives CDR1 LNHDA, CDR2 SQIVND (reference sequence). V shed 1 base and J shed 5 bases, with 17 bases lying between them. CDR3 length: 16 residues. The chain's CDR3 is CASSIGGDSWSYGYTF. The CDR3, as DNA: TGTGCCAGTAGTATAGGGGGAGACTCATGGAGTTATGGCTACACCTTC.

The gene calls are TRBV6-1 and TRBJ1-2; a possible D gene is TRBD1 (5 bases). The CDR3 runs to 14 residues. The V gene lost 4 bases and the J gene lost 2 bases, with 11 bases spanning the gap. In germline, CDR1 is MNHNS, CDR2 SASEGT. The CDR3 sequence is CASSVNRQNYGYTF. CDR3 coding DNA: TGTGCCAGCAGTGTGAATCGACAGAACTATGGCTACACCTTC.

The V and J genes are TRBV2 and TRBJ2-3; 8 bases agree with TRBD2. J lost 8 bases, V lost 3 bases, and 10 bases had no gene match. The CDR3 totals 15 residues. The germline gives CDR1 SNHLY, CDR2 FYNNEI. CDR3 residues: CASSEISGGPGTQYF. The CDR3 DNA follows: TGTGCCAGCAGTGAGATATCGGGGGGGCCGGGTACGCAGTATTTT.

This chain joins TRBV4-3 and TRBJ2-3; D is possibly TRBD2 (5 bases). The CDR3 is made up of 17 amino acids. Per germline, CDR1 LGHNA and CDR2 YSLEER. The germline V and J ends were trimmed by 4 bases and 2 bases, with 19 bases remaining between them. CDR3 in amino acids: CASSPRAGPSPTDTQYF. For the CDR3, the DNA is TGCGCCAGCAGCCCCCGGGCCGGGCCTAGCCCCACAGATACGCAGTATTTT.